Listed here are 20 T cell receptor beta chains from one sample, sequenced in a study of T cells in localized non-small cell lung cancer. The assay was immunoSEQ multiplex PCR, and TCRdb's table has in-frame clones only and misses some. Of 40,000 to 65,000 clones in the sample, roughly 83% were seen once. Sequencing was performed on peripheral blood mononuclear cells, taken before any cancer treatment. The receptors were sampled from a man between 40 and 70 years old with stage III lung adenocarcinoma.

The J gene is TRBJ2-7, the V gene TRBV7-9, with a tentative D call TRBD2 (5 bases). Germline CDR1 reads SEHNR; CDR2 reads FQNEAQ (reference sequence). V was shortened by 3 bases and J by 4 bases, with 13 bases between the two germline ends. The CDR3 spans 14 residues. CDR3 in DNA: TGTGCCAGCAGCTTTCAAGGGAGTGAATACGAGCAGTACTTC. It codes for CASSFQGSEYEQYF.

The chain employs TRBV20-1 and TRBJ1-2, with D hard to call. The germline V gene has CDR1 DFQATT and CDR2 SNEGSKA (reference sequence). This CDR3 has 10 residues. DNA for the CDR3: TGCAGGCCCTCAGGTGATGGCTACACCTTC. The encoded protein is CRPSGDGYTF.

The V and J genes are TRBV2 and TRBJ1-5, with D tentatively TRBD1 (5 bases). The germline V and J ends were trimmed by 5 bases and 0 bases, with 14 bases remaining between them. The CDR3 runs to 16 residues. Germline lookup yields CDR1 SNHLY and CDR2 FYNNEI. The CDR3: CASSRDGRYSNQPQHF. CDR3 coding DNA: TGTGCCAGCAGTCGGGACGGAAGGTATAGCAATCAGCCCCAGCATTTT.

This clone came up once. V usage is TRBV9 and J usage is TRBJ2-3; D possibly corresponds to TRBD2 (5 bases). Germline lookup yields CDR1 SGDLS and CDR2 YYNGEE. Trimming cost V 3 bases and J 0 bases, with 11 bases left between them. The CDR3 is 15 amino acids. The CDR3 sequence: CASSDSVVSTDTQYF. CDR3 nucleotide sequence: TGTGCCAGCAGCGATAGCGTAGTCAGCACAGATACGCAGTATTTT.

The rearrangement uses TRBV15 and TRBJ2-5; D is undetermined. From germline, CDR1 is LNHNV and CDR2 YYDKDF (reference sequence). The V gene lost 0 bases and the J gene lost 3 bases, with 5 bases spanning the gap. CDR3 size: 13 residues. DNA of the CDR3: TGTGCCACCAGCAGAGATAAGGAAGAGACCCAGTACTTC. This gives the protein CATSRDKEETQYF.

V and J are TRBV5-1 and TRBJ2-2; the D is unclear. Per the germline V gene, CDR1 is SGHRS and CDR2 is YFSETQ. Between the trimmed V and J ends, which lost 4 bases and 0 bases, there was a span of 7 bases. This CDR3 has 14 amino acids. The CDR3 protein is CASSLLPNTGELFF. CDR3 in DNA: TGCGCCAGCAGCCTGCTCCCGAACACCGGGGAGCTGTTTTTT.

This clone was seen a few times. This chain uses TRBV19 with TRBJ1-1; D unresolved. There are 13 residues in the CDR3. From germline, CDR1 is LNHDA and CDR2 SQIVND (reference sequence). With 0 bases removed from V and 7 bases from J, the gap between germline ends came to 9 bases. The CDR3 coding sequence is TGTGCCAGTAGTATAGAATTGGAGGGTGAAGCTTTCTTT. This encodes CASSIELEGEAFF.

The chain joins TRBV6-5 to TRBJ1-1; 9 positions agree with TRBD1. V was clipped by 5 bases and J by 0 bases; unmatched bases: 4. CDR3 length equals 15 residues. Germline-derived CDR1 and CDR2 are MNHEY and SVGAGI. The CDR3 protein is CASSMNRGLNTEAFF. The CDR3 DNA sequence: TGTGCCAGCAGTATGAACAGGGGGCTGAACACTGAAGCTTTCTTT.

The chain combines TRBV27 with TRBJ1-2; D is possibly TRBD1 (6 bases). Germline V CDR1 and CDR2: MNHEY, SMNVEV (reference sequence). This CDR3 contains 15 residues. V lost 2 bases and J 4 bases, leaving 14 bases between the germline ends. The CDR3 DNA sequence: TGTGCCAGCAGTTTAAACGGAGGACAGCTCTATGGCTACACCTTC. Translation: CASSLNGGQLYGYTF.

The chain employs TRBV7-3 and TRBJ1-2, with a tentative D call TRBD1 (6 bases). Germline V CDR1 and CDR2: SGHTA, FQGTGA. The CDR3 is made up of 15 amino acids. V dropped 6 bases and J dropped 4 bases, with 18 bases sitting between them. CDR3: CASSETGGAIYGYTF. In nucleotides, the CDR3 is TGTGCCAGCAGTGAAACGGGGGGCGCAATCTATGGCTACACCTTC.

J is TRBJ2-7 and V is TRBV7-9; 9 nucleotides agree with TRBD1. CDR3 length: 14 residues. With V trimmed by 8 bases and J by 4 bases, 9 bases remained unmatched. Per the germline V gene, CDR1 is SEHNR and CDR2 is FQNEAQ (reference sequence). The CDR3 region is CASGTGTGNYEQYF. The CDR3 nucleotides read TGTGCCAGCGGCACCGGGACAGGGAATTACGAGCAGTACTTC.

The V and J genes are TRBV5-1 and TRBJ1-3; D is perhaps TRBD1 (5 bases). Germline CDR1 reads SGHRS; CDR2 reads YFSETQ. The CDR3 is 15 residues long. V lost 2 bases and J 0 bases, leaving 9 bases between the germline ends. The chain's CDR3 is CASSLGDGSGNTIYF. As DNA, the CDR3 is TGCGCCAGCAGCTTAGGGGATGGCTCTGGAAACACCATATATTTT.

This clone was observed a few times. The chain is built from TRBV5-6 and TRBJ2-5; possible D gene TRBD1, 6 bases. The CDR3 runs to 16 residues. V lost 0 bases, J lost 0 bases, and 12 bases lay in between. Germline V CDR1 and CDR2: SGHDT, YYEEEE. In nucleotides, the CDR3 is TGTGCCAGCAGCTTGGAAACAGGGCTGTACCAAGAGACCCAGTACTTC. The encoded protein is CASSLETGLYQETQYF.

This sequence joins TRBV29-1 and TRBJ1-4; D is undetermined. V was clipped by 5 bases and J by 8 bases, with 18 bases between them. This CDR3 contains 14 residues. CDR1 and CDR2 from the germline V gene are SQVTM and ANQGSEA. In DNA form, the CDR3 reads TGCAGCGTTATGGATCTAAGGACGAAAGAAAAACTGTTTTTT. As protein: CSVMDLRTKEKLFF.

The CDR3 nucleotides are TGTGCCAGCAGCTTACAGGGGGCGGGTATTTACAATGAGCAGTTCTTC. Translated: CASSLQGAGIYNEQFF. The V call is TRBV7-2, the J call TRBJ2-1, with TRBD1 matching 8 bases. Germline-derived CDR1 and CDR2 are SGHTA and FQGNSA. The CDR3 is 16 amino acids. V lost 2 bases, J lost 4 bases, and 7 bases stayed unmatched.

The gene calls are TRBV6-5 and TRBJ1-1, with 7 bases lining up with TRBD1. V lost 9 bases and J lost 3; bases outside the gene matches: 10. The CDR3 is made up of 14 amino acids. Germline V CDR1 and CDR2: MNHEY, SVGAGI. CDR3 in amino acids: CASNRGGGDTEAFF. CDR3 DNA sequence: TGTGCCAGTAACAGGGGAGGGGGCGACACTGAAGCTTTCTTT.

To note about this clone: Other DNA variants within this sample encode the same CDR3. This chain links TRBV10-1 with TRBJ1-5; D gene uncertain. CDR1 WNHNN and CDR2 SYGVQD come from the germline V gene (reference sequence). Trimming pared 5 bases from V and 0 bases from J, leaving 11 bases between. This CDR3 has 15 amino acids. The CDR3 DNA reads TGCGCCAGCAGTTACGAAGACCATAGCAATCAGCCCCAGCATTTT. This gives the protein CASSYEDHSNQPQHF.

This clone occurred a few times. V is TRBV2 and J is TRBJ2-7, with 10 bases aligning to TRBD2. Germline V gene lookup returns CDR1 SNHLY and CDR2 FYNNEI. Trimming removed 5 bases from V and 2 bases from J; junction bases left unmatched: 9. The CDR3 length is 16 residues. The CDR3 DNA reads TGTGCCAGCAGTCCTTTCCTAGCGGGAGTCCCCTACGAGCAGTACTTC. It translates to CASSPFLAGVPYEQYF. Looking up the rest from reference TRBV2 and TRBJ2-7 gives the full variable domain: EPEVTQTPSHQVTQMGQEVILRCVPISNHLYFYWYRQILGQKVEFLVSFYNNEISEKSEIFDDQFSVERPDGSNFTLKIRSTKLEDSAMYFCASSPFLAGVPYEQYFGPGTRLTVT.

The chain has TRBV5-6 and TRBJ2-2; TRBD1 agrees at 10 bases. The length of the CDR3 is 16 residues. Looked up from germline, CDR1 is SGHDT and CDR2 is YYEEEE. The junction had 5 bases not matched to a gene; V was cut back by 1 base and J by 5 bases. CDR3 DNA: TGTGCCAGCAGCTTGAGGACAGGGGGTGGTACCGGGGAGCTGTTTTTT. Protein product: CASSLRTGGGTGELFF.

This clone was observed once. The gene calls are TRBV7-6 and TRBJ2-5; no reliable D call. Per germline, CDR1 SGHVS and CDR2 FNYEAQ. Trimming stripped 1 base from V and 5 bases from J, with 14 bases between. The CDR3 loop spans 15 amino acids. Here the CDR3 DNA reads TGTGCCAGCAGCTTAGAAGCAGCCGAAGCGGAGACCCAGTACTTC. Amino acid sequence: CASSLEAAEAETQYF.